This T cell receptor (beta chain) was observed in a study of blood T cell repertoires in COVID-19. Clones were read by immunoSEQ multiplex PCR, and TCRdb kept only the in-frame ones, dropping some. The table includes about 220,000 clones, 82% detected once. V lost 6 bases and J 1 base, leaving 6 bases between the germline ends. The CDR3 is 12 residues long. CDR1 SEHNR and CDR2 FQNEAQ come from the germline V gene (reference sequence). Cohort assignment relied on participant-reported clinical history. Sequenced sample: PBMCs or T cells enriched from blood (not recorded which). The clonotype originates from a woman aged 55-69 years who had recovered from COVID-19. V usage is TRBV7-9 and J usage is TRBJ1-1, with unresolved D. The CDR3 DNA is TGTGCCAGCAGGAGGGAGAACACTGAAGCTTTCTTT. It yields the protein CASRRENTEAFF.